This TCR beta chain is drawn from a study of CD8 T cells in ankylosing spondylitis. Study-level findings and limits: Disease-associated clones were reportedly significantly overrepresented in matched ankylosing spondylitis synovial fluid. CD8+ cells made up the disease-linked clones, which were relatively rare in peripheral blood. Some of the motif variants had earlier been found in reactive arthritis patients' fluid and blood.

As to this clonotype: Its antigen is currently unknown.

The ends lost 4 bases at V and 3 bases at J; junction bases unmatched: 8. The CDR3 runs to 15 residues. Germline CDR1 reads DFQATT; CDR2 reads SNEGSKA (reference sequence). Library preparation for TCR beta used quantitative 5'-RACE with molecular barcodes. TCRdb re-derived calls from the 5' RACE reads in MiXCR, one entry per CDR3 protein. The sample comprises some 130,000 distinct CDR3 sequences, roughly 13% of which are singletons, and about 2.7% rests with the top ten. The rearrangement links TRBV20-1 to TRBJ2-7; 11 nucleotides align to TRBD2. What was sequenced was blood, either unsorted or a sorted T cell fraction (not recorded which). This receptor was obtained from a female donor with ankylosing spondylitis or in good health (not recorded which). CDR3 residues: CSATSPGTSGYEQYF. Here the CDR3 DNA reads TGCAGTGCTACCTCTCCCGGGACTAGCGGCTACGAGCAGTACTTC.